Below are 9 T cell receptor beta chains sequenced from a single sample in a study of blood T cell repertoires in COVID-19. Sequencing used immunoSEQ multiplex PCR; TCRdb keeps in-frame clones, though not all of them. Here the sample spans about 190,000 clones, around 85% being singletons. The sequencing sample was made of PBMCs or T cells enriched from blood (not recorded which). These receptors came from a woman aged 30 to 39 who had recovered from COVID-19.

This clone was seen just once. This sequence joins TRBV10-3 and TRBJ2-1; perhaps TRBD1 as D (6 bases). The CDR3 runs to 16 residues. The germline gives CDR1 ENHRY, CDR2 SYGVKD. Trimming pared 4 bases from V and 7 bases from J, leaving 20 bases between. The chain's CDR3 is CAISGSGRTVENEQFF. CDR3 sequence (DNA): TGTGCCATCAGTGGTAGTGGTCGGACAGTAGAAAATGAGCAGTTCTTC.

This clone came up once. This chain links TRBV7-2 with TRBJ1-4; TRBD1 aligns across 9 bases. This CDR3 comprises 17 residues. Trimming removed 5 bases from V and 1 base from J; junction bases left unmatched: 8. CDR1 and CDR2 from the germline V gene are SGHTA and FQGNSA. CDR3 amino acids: CASSQRTGALTNEKLFF. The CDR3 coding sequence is TGTGCCAGCAGCCAAAGGACAGGGGCCTTAACTAATGAAAAACTGTTTTTT.

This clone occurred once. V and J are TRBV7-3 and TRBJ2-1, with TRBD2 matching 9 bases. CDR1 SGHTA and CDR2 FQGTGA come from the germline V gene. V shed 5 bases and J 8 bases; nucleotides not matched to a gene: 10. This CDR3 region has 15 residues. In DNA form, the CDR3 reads TGTGCCAGCAGCCGAGCGGGAGGACTCAACGATGAGCAGTTCTTC. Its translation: CASSRAGGLNDEQFF.

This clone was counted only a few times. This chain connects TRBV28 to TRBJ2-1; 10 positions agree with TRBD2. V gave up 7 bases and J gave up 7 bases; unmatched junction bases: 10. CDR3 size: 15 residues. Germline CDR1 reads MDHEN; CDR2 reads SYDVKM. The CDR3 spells CASKGAGGPQNEQFF. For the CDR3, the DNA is TGTGCCAGCAAAGGAGCGGGAGGGCCCCAAAATGAGCAGTTCTTC.

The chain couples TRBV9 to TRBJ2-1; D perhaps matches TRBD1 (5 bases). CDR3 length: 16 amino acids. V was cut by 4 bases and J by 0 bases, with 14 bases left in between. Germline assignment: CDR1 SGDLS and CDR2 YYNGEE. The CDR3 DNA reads TGTGCCAGCAGCCCCATTAGGGGTAGCTCCTACAATGAGCAGTTCTTC. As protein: CASSPIRGSSYNEQFF.

The DNA for the CDR3 is TGCGCCAGCAGTGAGTCCTACCACGAGCAGTACTTC. As protein: CASSESYHEQYF. V usage is TRBV10-1 and J usage is TRBJ2-7; D unclear. Trimming stripped 0 bases from V and 5 bases from J, with 5 bases between. The CDR3 extends over 12 amino acids. From germline, CDR1 is WNHNN and CDR2 SYGVQD (reference sequence).

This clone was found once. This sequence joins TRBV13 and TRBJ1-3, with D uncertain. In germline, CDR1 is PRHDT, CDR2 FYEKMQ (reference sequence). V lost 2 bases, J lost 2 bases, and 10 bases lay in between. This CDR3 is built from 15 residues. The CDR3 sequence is CASSLSGAAGNTIYF. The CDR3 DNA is TGTGCCAGCAGCTTATCCGGTGCGGCTGGAAACACCATATATTTT.

CDR3 coding DNA: TGTGCCAGCTTAGAGGCGGCCCTTGCTGAAGCTTTCTTT. Its protein product is CASLEAALAEAFF. The chain carries TRBV18 and TRBJ1-1; D gene ambiguous. CDR3 length: 13 amino acids. CDR1 and CDR2 (germline): KGHSH, LQKENI. V lost 7 bases and J 6 bases, leaving 15 bases between the germline ends.

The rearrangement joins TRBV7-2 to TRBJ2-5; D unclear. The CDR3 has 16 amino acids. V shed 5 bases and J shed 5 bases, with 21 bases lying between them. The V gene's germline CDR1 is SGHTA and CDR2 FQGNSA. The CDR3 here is CASSPLRMSGTETQYF. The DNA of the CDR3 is TGTGCCAGCAGCCCACTTCGCATGTCGGGTACGGAGACCCAGTACTTC.